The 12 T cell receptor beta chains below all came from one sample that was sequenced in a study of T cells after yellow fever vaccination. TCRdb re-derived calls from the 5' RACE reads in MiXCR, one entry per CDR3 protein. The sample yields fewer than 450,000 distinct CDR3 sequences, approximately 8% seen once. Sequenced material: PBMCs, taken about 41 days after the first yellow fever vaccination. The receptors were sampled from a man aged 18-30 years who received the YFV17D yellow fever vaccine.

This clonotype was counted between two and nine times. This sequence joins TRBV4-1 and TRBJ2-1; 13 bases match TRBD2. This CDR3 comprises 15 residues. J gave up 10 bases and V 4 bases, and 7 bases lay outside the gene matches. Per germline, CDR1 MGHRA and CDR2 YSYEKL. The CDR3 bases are TGCGCCAGCAGCCTTACTAGCGGGGGGGTGGACGAGCAGTTCTTC. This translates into CASSLTSGGVDEQFF.

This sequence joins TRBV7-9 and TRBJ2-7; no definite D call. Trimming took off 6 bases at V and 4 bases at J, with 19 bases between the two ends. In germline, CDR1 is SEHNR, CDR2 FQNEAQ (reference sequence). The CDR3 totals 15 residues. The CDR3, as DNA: TGTGCCAGCAGTACCGACGGACGAGTAGGTTACGAGCAGTACTTC. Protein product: CASSTDGRVGYEQYF.

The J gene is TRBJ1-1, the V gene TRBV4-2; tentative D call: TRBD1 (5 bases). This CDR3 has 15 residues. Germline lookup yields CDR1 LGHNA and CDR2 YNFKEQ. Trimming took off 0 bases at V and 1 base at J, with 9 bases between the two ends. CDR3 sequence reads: CASSQERTRNTEAFF. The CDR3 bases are TGTGCCAGCAGCCAAGAGAGGACAAGGAACACTGAAGCTTTCTTT.

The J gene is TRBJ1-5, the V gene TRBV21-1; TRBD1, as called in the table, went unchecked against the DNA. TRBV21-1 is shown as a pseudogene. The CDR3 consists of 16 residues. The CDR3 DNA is TGTGCCAGCAGCAACCCCGGGACAGGGCCGGAGCAGCCCCAGCATTTT. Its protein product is CASSNPGTGPEQPQHF.

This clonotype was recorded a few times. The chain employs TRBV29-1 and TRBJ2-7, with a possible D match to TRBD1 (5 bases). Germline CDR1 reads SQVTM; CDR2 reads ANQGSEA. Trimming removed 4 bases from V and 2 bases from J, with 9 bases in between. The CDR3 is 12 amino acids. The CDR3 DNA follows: TGCAGCGTTGTCCGACAGCCCTACGAGCAGTACTTC. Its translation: CSVVRQPYEQYF.

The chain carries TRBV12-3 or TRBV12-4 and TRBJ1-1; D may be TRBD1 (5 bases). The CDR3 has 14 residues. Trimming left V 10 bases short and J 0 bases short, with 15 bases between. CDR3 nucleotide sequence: TGTGCCATCGAGTTTGAGGGACTGAACACTGAAGCTTTCTTT. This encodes CAIEFEGLNTEAFF.

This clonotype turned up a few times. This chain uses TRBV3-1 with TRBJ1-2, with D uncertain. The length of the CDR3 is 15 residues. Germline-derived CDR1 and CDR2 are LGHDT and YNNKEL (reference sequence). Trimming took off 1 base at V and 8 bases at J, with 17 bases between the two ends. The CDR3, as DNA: TGTGCCAGCAGCCAAGGAGTCTCCGGTTTAGAGGGCTACACCTTC. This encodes CASSQGVSGLEGYTF.

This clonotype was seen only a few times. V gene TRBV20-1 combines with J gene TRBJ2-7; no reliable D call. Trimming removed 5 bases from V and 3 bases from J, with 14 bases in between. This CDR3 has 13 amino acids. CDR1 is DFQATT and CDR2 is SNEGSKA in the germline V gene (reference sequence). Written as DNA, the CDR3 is TGCAGTGCTTCCCCAGCCGGATACTACGAGCAGTACGTC. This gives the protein CSASPAGYYEQYV.

The CDR3 spells CASSNYGTGVTEAFF. The CDR3 DNA is TGTGCCAGTAGTAATTACGGGACAGGGGTGACTGAAGCTTTCTTT. The chain couples TRBV19 to TRBJ1-1, with TRBD1 matching 10 bases. The CDR3 is 15 residues long. Per the germline V gene, CDR1 is LNHDA and CDR2 is SQIVND (reference sequence). The V gene end was trimmed by 4 bases and the J gene end by 5 bases; junction bases not matched to a gene: 7.

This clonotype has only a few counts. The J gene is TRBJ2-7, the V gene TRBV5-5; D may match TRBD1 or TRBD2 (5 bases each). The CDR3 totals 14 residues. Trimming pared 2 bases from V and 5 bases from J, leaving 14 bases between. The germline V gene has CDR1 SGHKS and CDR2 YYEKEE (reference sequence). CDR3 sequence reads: CASSLPLGTDEQYF. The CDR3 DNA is TGTGCCAGCAGCTTACCTTTAGGGACCGACGAGCAGTACTTC.

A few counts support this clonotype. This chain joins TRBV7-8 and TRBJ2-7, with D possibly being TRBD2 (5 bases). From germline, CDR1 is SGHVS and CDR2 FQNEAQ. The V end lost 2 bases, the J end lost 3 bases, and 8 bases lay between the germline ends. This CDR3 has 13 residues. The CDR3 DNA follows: TGTGCCAGCAGCTTAACGGGGTTCTACGAGCAGTACGTC. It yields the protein CASSLTGFYEQYV.

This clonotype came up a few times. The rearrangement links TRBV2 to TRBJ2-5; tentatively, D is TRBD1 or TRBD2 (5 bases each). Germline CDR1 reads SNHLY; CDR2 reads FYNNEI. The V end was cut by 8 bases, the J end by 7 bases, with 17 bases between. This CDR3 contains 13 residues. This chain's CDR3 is CASSRDPETTQYF. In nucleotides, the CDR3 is TGTGCCAGCTCCCGGGACCCCGAAACGACCCAGTACTTC.